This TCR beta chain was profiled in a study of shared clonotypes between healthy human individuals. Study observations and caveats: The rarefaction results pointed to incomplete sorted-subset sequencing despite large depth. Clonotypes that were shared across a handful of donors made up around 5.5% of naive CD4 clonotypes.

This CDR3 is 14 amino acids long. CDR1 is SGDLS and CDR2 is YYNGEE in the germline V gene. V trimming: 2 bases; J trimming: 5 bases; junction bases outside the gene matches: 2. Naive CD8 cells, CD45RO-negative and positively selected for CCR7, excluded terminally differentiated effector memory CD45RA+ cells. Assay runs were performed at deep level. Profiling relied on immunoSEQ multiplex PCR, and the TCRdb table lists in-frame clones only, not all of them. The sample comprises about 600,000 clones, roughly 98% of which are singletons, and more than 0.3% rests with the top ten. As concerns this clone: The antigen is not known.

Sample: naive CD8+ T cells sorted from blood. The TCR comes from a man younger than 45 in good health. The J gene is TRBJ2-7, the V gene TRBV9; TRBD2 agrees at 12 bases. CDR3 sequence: CASSVGLAGDEQYF. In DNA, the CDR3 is TGTGCCAGCAGCGTGGGACTAGCGGGCGACGAGCAGTACTTC.